The T cell receptor beta chain under discussion was sequenced for a study of blood T cell repertoires in COVID-19 (TCRdb year 2020). Background for the entire study: Samples covering the acute and convalescent phases of COVID-19 were provided by collaborators in the United States, Italy and Spain. The prospective study material was composed of cDNA or gDNA derived from T cells, B-cell-depleted T cells, or PBMCs. The dataset comprised deeply sampled blood TCRbeta repertoires from subjects exposed to, actively infected with, or recovered from COVID-19. The repertoires were released in a freely available public database intended as a resource for research on the immune response to SARS-CoV-2. The samples were drawn from the first 160 participants of the ongoing ImmuneRACE study and from roughly 1,300 subjects provided by 6 global collaborators. The sample metadata nearly always contained a de-identified subject ID, COVID-19 status, age in years and sex. Where HLA class I and class II types were available, the types were taken from metadata supplied by the sample provider, not from assay-based typing.

TCRbeta CDR3 regions were amplified from genomic DNA by means of the immunoSEQ Assay, a bias-controlled multiplex PCR. On the study's bioinformatics: The number of nucleated cells in each sample was estimated from the amplification of reference gene primers within the assay. To quantify the absolute abundance of each unique TCRbeta CDR3 rearrangement, sequence reads were collapsed and filtered. For each sample, productive Simpson clonality was calculated as the square root of Simpson's diversity index over productive rearrangements. The table was pulled from immuneACCESS by TCRdb, which kept in-frame rearrangements only. Such tables lose some clones; where checked, under half of the loss comes from unresolved V genes, and the rest has no known cause. The V and J calls and the clone size are those of that table, but D and trimming were determined from the DNA. This sample gives under 300,000 clones in total; 80% to 90% of them show up just once. 2% to 3% of the sample rests with the top ten.

General study outcomes and caveats: Clinical and demographic metadata were provided uncurated, with the amount varying by source and participant.

Note on this clone: Its antigen is not yet known. No base qualities exist here, and no much larger clone lies one base off it.

The germline V gene yields WSHSY for CDR1 and SAAADI for CDR2. The V end gives up 4 bases and the J end 0 bases, leaving 7 bases in the junction not matched to a gene. The CDR3, cysteine through phenylalanine, is 17 amino acids long. Only the CDR3 DNA is retained, 51 bases long and in frame from the first base. Participants in the prospective study were aged about 18 to 89 years, lived in about two dozen United States geographic areas, and enrolled through a virtual design. In the prospective study, participants were assigned to cohorts based on the clinical history participants reported in a screening survey and a study questionnaire. For ImmuneRACE Cohort 3, a participant was defined as recovered based on two consecutive negative NP/OP PCR tests, clearance by a healthcare professional, or resolution of symptoms. Each participant in the prospective study had whole blood, serum and a nasopharyngeal or oropharyngeal swab collected by mobile phlebotomists. Additional blood draws and questionnaires over an approximately two-month period could optionally be provided by prospective study participants. Blood samples from the prospective study were shipped frozen or at room temperature prior to DNA extraction.

Sample: PBMCs or T cells enriched from blood (not recorded which). This TCR was recovered from a woman in her late teens or twenties who had recovered from COVID-19. Recombination linked TRBV10-2 to TRBJ2-3, with TRBD2 identical over 10 junction bases. The bases are TGCGCCAGCAGTGTTCTAGCGGGGGACCTGAGCACAGATACGCAGTATTTT. Its protein reads: CASSVLAGDLSTDTQYF.